This TCR beta chain appears in the sequencing data of a study of cytomegalovirus exposure and HLA in healthy donors. CDR1 and CDR2 from the germline V gene are SGHAT and FQNNGV. Trimming left V 7 bases short and J 5 bases short, with 17 bases between. This CDR3 spans 14 amino acids. Findings and caveats of the study: Among the sequence variants, a highly shared cluster was likely an artifact of sequencing. In a later analysis, most CMV-associated TCR beta chains appeared HLA-restricted. Many donors shared some public TCRs, even though most TCR sequences were rare.

The study ran its PCR with 60 Vbeta and 13 Jbeta primers. TCRdb's copy holds only in-frame clones and misses some; the assay was immunoSEQ multiplex PCR. This table lists roughly 60,000 clones. A word on this clone: Its cognate antigen is unknown.

This chain links TRBV11-2 with TRBJ2-5; D gene uncertain. This sequence was found in a woman between 18 and 29 years old in good health and CMV-seronegative. Sample: PBMCs. This CDR3 is CASNPGSKVETQYF. For the CDR3, the DNA is TGTGCCAGCAATCCCGGGTCGAAAGTCGAGACCCAGTACTTC.